These T cell receptor beta chains were read from a single sample in a study of blood T cell repertoires in COVID-19. The protocol was immunoSEQ multiplex PCR, while the TCRdb copy is restricted to in-frame clones and leaves out a portion. The sample holds 140,000 to 150,000 clones; around three quarters are singletons and the top ten take 7% to 9%. Sample: peripheral blood. The receptors stem from a man aged 45-60 years with active or convalescent COVID-19. The CDR3 runs from the conserved cysteine through the conserved F or W. D genes are given only for firm matches. A clone size is listed for some rows: how often the clone was seen (once, few, many), or a class if it is expanded.

CDR3aa,CDR3nt,abundance,d_gene,j_gene,v_gene
CASSLGRDYGYTF,TGTGCCAGCAGCTTAGGTCGAGACTATGGCTACACCTTC,NA,NA,TRBJ1-2,TRBV7-9
CASSYARTRTYNEQFF,TGTGCCAGCAGTTACGCCCGGACTAGGACCTACAATGAGCAGTTCTTC,NA,TRBD2,TRBJ2-1,TRBV6-2/TRBV6-3
CASSQVFGLAGTGELFF,TGCGCCAGCAGCCAAGTGTTCGGACTAGCTGGCACCGGGGAGCTGTTTTTT,NA,TRBD2,TRBJ2-2,TRBV4-1
CASIPGALNTEAFF,TGTGCCAGCATCCCCGGAGCCCTGAACACTGAAGCTTTCTTT,NA,NA,TRBJ1-1,TRBV28
CASSKRKGSQGSYF,TGTGCCAGCAGCAAAAGGAAGGGGTCACAGGGTTCGTACTTC,once,NA,TRBJ2-7,TRBV21-1
CASSELGGQSNQPQHF,TGTGCCAGCAGTGAACTCGGGGGGCAAAGCAATCAGCCCCAGCATTTT,few,NA,TRBJ1-5,TRBV28
CASSPTGSSNQPQHF,TGTGCCAGCAGCCCGACAGGGAGTAGCAATCAGCCCCAGCATTTT,NA,TRBD1,TRBJ1-5,TRBV7-9
CASSTRLDEQFF,TGTGCCAGCAGTACTAGGTTGGATGAGCAGTTCTTC,few,NA,TRBJ2-1,TRBV9
CASSYSRSYEQYF,TGTGCCAGCAGTTACTCCCGGTCCTACGAGCAGTACTTC,NA,NA,TRBJ2-7,TRBV6-5
CASSYWLAGGGEQYF,TGTGCCAGCAGTTACTGGCTAGCGGGAGGTGGCGAGCAGTACTTC,NA,TRBD2,TRBJ2-7,TRBV6-5
CVRSLEPGQRNTGELFF,TGTGTCAGAAGCTTAGAACCGGGACAGAGAAACACCGGGGAGCTGTTTTTT,NA,NA,TRBJ2-2,TRBV7-5
CASTPSGTVNEKLFF,TGTGCCAGCACCCCTAGCGGGACAGTCAATGAAAAACTGTTTTTT,NA,TRBD1,TRBJ1-4,TRBV7-9
CASSLNRGLSQGNTIYF,TGTGCCAGCAGTCTCAACAGGGGGCTTTCGCAGGGAAACACCATATATTTT,NA,TRBD1,TRBJ1-3,TRBV27
CASSLLGLAANEQFF,TGTGCCAGCAGCTTACTGGGACTAGCTGCCAATGAGCAGTTCTTC,NA,TRBD2,TRBJ2-1,TRBV7-9
CASSLTAIVPIGEQFF,TGTGCCAGCAGCTTAACTGCCATCGTCCCGATCGGTGAGCAGTTCTTC,NA,NA,TRBJ2-1,TRBV7-3
CASSPRQVSNSPLHF,TGTGCCAGCAGCCCCCGACAGGTCTCTAATTCACCCCTCCACTTT,NA,NA,TRBJ1-6,TRBV7-2
CASSFRGLRGSNQPQHF,TGTGCCAGCAGTTTTAGGGGGTTAAGGGGTTCCAATCAGCCCCAGCATTTT,NA,NA,TRBJ1-5,TRBV28
CASSVERDPREQYF,TGTGCCAGCAGCGTCGAGCGGGACCCACGCGAGCAGTACTTC,NA,TRBD2,TRBJ2-7,TRBV9
CAWSVSGETQYF,TGTGCCTGGAGTGTATCCGGAGAGACCCAGTACTTC,NA,NA,TRBJ2-5,TRBV30
CATSRRGFVETQYF,TGTGCCACCAGCCGAAGGGGGTTCGTGGAGACCCAGTACTTC,NA,NA,TRBJ2-5,TRBV15
CASSVGAGDLGEQYF,TGTGCCAGCAGCGTAGGGGCAGGGGATCTAGGCGAGCAGTACTTC,NA,NA,TRBJ2-7,TRBV9
CASSWTGRSYTF,TGTGCCAGCAGTTGGACAGGCCGGAGCTACACCTTC,NA,TRBD1,TRBJ1-2,TRBV6-5
CASRRTANTEAFF,TGCGCCAGCAGGCGGACAGCTAACACTGAAGCTTTCTTT,NA,NA,TRBJ1-1,TRBV5-1
CASSAGDSLTYEQYF,TGTGCCAGTAGTGCCGGGGACAGCCTCACCTACGAGCAGTACTTC,NA,TRBD1,TRBJ2-7,TRBV19
CASSHRGRGAFF,TGTGCCAGCAGCCACCGGGGGAGGGGGGCTTTCTTT,NA,NA,TRBJ1-1,TRBV3-1/TRBV3-2
CASTRRGGDTEAFF,TGTGCCAGCACCCGAAGGGGGGGAGACACTGAAGCTTTCTTT,NA,NA,TRBJ1-1,TRBV27
CSVEKIGLAVNEQFF,TGCAGCGTTGAAAAAATAGGACTAGCGGTGAATGAGCAGTTCTTC,NA,TRBD2,TRBJ2-1,TRBV29-1
CASSLTSGRFGEQYF,TGTGCCAGCAGCCTCACTAGCGGGAGATTCGGCGAGCAGTACTTC,once,TRBD2,TRBJ2-7,TRBV9
CASSELAGVGTQYF,TGTGCCAGCAGTGAACTAGCGGGAGTCGGTACGCAGTATTTT,once,TRBD2,TRBJ2-3,TRBV28
CASLGLGRNEQFF,TGTGCCAGCCTTGGACTAGGTAGGAATGAGCAGTTCTTC,NA,TRBD2,TRBJ2-1,TRBV19
CATSDLLHPGEQYF,TGTGCCACCAGTGATTTGCTTCACCCCGGCGAGCAGTACTTC,NA,NA,TRBJ2-7,TRBV24-1
CASSKGREGPVISYEQYF,TGTGCCAGCAGCAAGGGGCGGGAGGGCCCTGTAATCTCCTACGAGCAGTACTTC,NA,NA,TRBJ2-7,TRBV21-1
CASSLEYGDVETQYF,TGTGCCAGCAGCTTAGAATATGGAGATGTGGAGACCCAGTACTTC,NA,NA,TRBJ2-5,TRBV11-1
CANVRTGPEDTQYF,TGTGCCAACGTGAGGACAGGGCCAGAGGATACGCAGTATTTT,NA,TRBD1,TRBJ2-3,TRBV24-1
CASRRGDQPQHF,TGTGCCAGCAGACGGGGGGATCAGCCCCAGCATTTT,NA,NA,TRBJ1-5,TRBV6-4
CASSYRTGGNQPQHF,TGTGCCAGCAGCTACAGGACAGGAGGGAATCAGCCCCAGCATTTT,NA,TRBD1,TRBJ1-5,TRBV7-8
CASSSLSLYNEQFF,TGTGCCAGCAGCTCCTTATCACTCTACAATGAGCAGTTCTTC,few,NA,TRBJ2-1,TRBV11-2
CASSLREDNQPQHF,TGTGCCAGCAGCTTGAGGGAGGACAATCAGCCCCAGCATTTT,NA,NA,TRBJ1-5,TRBV7-9
CASSPLDRANTEAFF,TGTGCCAGCTCACCGCTGGACAGGGCGAACACTGAAGCTTTCTTT,NA,TRBD1,TRBJ1-1,TRBV18
CASSVVAGYYNEQFF,TGTGCCAGCAGCGTAGTTGCGGGTTACTACAATGAGCAGTTCTTC,NA,NA,TRBJ2-1,TRBV9
CAISELTGDNTEAFF,TGTGCCATCAGTGAGTTGACAGGGGACAACACTGAAGCTTTCTTT,once,TRBD1,TRBJ1-1,TRBV10-3
CASSKTSGALYEQYF,TGTGCCAGCAGTAAGACTAGCGGGGCCCTCTACGAGCAGTACTTC,NA,TRBD2,TRBJ2-7,TRBV27
CASSQILSSTDTQYF,TGTGCCAGCAGCCAAATACTATCTAGCACAGATACGCAGTATTTT,NA,NA,TRBJ2-3,TRBV14
CASSKTSGSSYEQYF,TGTGCCAGCAGCAAGACTAGCGGGAGCTCCTACGAGCAGTACTTC,NA,TRBD2,TRBJ2-7,TRBV7-7
CASNRSAGRSYEQYF,TGTGCCAGCAACCGGTCGGCGGGACGTTCCTACGAGCAGTACTTC,NA,NA,TRBJ2-7,TRBV2
CASSIAEGVNTEAFF,TGTGCCAGTAGTATAGCGGAGGGAGTGAACACTGAAGCTTTCTTT,NA,NA,TRBJ1-1,TRBV19
CASSPAGKGLYGYTF,TGTGCCAGCAGCCCCGCCGGGAAGGGTTTATATGGCTACACCTTC,NA,NA,TRBJ1-2,TRBV5-4
CASGRGAGTEAFF,TGTGCCAGCGGGAGGGGCGCGGGGACTGAAGCTTTCTTT,NA,NA,TRBJ1-1,TRBV6-5
CSVEDRTDLSTDTQYF,TGCAGCGTTGAAGATCGGACTGACCTTAGCACAGATACGCAGTATTTT,NA,NA,TRBJ2-3,TRBV29-1
CASSVNRGRINEKLFF,TGTGCCAGTAGTGTCAACAGGGGGCGGATTAATGAAAAACTGTTTTTT,NA,TRBD1,TRBJ1-4,TRBV19
CASNSRGGSPNEQFF,TGTGCCAGCAACTCCCGAGGAGGTAGTCCTAATGAGCAGTTCTTC,NA,NA,TRBJ2-1,TRBV6-5
CASSFGFQETQYF,TGTGCCAGTAGTTTCGGGTTTCAAGAGACCCAGTACTTC,NA,NA,TRBJ2-5,TRBV19
CASSSRQGWGNTEAFF,TGTGCCAGCAGCTCTCGACAGGGGTGGGGGAACACTGAAGCTTTCTTT,NA,TRBD1,TRBJ1-1,TRBV13
CASSLGGDHEKLFF,TGCGCCAGCAGCTTGGGGGGGGACCATGAAAAACTGTTTTTT,NA,NA,TRBJ1-4,TRBV5-1
CSVEEGTGDYGYTF,TGCAGCGTTGAAGAGGGGACAGGAGACTATGGCTACACCTTC,few,TRBD1,TRBJ1-2,TRBV29-1